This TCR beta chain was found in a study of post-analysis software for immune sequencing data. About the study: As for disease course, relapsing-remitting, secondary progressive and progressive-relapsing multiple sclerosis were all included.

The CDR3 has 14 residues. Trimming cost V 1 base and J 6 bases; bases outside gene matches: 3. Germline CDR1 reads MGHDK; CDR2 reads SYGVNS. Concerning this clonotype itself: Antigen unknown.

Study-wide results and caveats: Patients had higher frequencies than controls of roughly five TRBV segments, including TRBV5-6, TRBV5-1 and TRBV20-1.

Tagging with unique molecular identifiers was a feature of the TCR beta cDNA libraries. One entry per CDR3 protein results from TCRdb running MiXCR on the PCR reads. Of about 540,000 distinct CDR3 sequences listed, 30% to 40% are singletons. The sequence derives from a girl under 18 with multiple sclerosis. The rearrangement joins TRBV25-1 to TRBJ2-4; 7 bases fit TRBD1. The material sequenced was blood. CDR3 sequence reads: CASSESTGLNIQYF. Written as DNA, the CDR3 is TGTGCCAGCAGTGAATCGACAGGGTTAAACATTCAGTACTTC.